These 23 T cell receptor beta chains came from one sample sequenced in a study of siplizumab effects on memory and regulatory T cells. TCRdb's table, derived via immunoSEQ multiplex PCR, lists solely in-frame clones and lacks some. The sample lists approximately 68,000 clones, about 90% seen once, with approximately 30% in the top ten. Sequencing was done on a sample of CD8+ T cells sorted from blood. All receptors derive from a human donor in good health.

The chain employs TRBV7-8 and TRBJ2-2, with 14 bases fitting TRBD2. The CDR3 totals 19 residues. Losses at the gene ends were 5 bases for V and 0 bases for J; bases not matched to a gene: 8. From germline, CDR1 is SGHVS and CDR2 FQNEAQ. CDR3 bases: TGTGCCAGCAGCCCGATACCGGGACTAGCGGGAGCGAACACCGGGGAGCTGTTTTTT. It encodes CASSPIPGLAGANTGELFF. Drawing the rest from reference TRBV7-8 and TRBJ2-2, the complete variable domain is GAGVSQSPRYKVAKRGQDVALRCDPISGHVSLFWYQQALGQGPEFLTYFQNEAQLDKSGLPSDRFFAERPEGSVSTLKIQRTQQEDSAVYLCASSPIPGLAGANTGELFFGEGSRLTVL.

The chain is built from TRBV19 and TRBJ1-2; TRBD1 matches 8 bases. V lost 9 bases, J lost 2 bases, and 2 bases stayed unmatched. The CDR3 totals 12 residues. The V gene's germline CDR1 is LNHDA and CDR2 SQIVND (reference sequence). This CDR3 reads CASGQGNYGYTF. DNA of the CDR3: TGTGCCAGCGGACAGGGAAACTATGGCTACACCTTC. Drawing the rest from reference TRBV19 and TRBJ1-2, the complete variable domain is DGGITQSPKYLFRKEGQNVTLSCEQNLNHDAMYWYRQDPGQGLRLIYYSQIVNDFQKGDIAEGYSVSREKKESFPLTVTSAQKNPTAFYLCASGQGNYGYTFGSGTRLTVV.

J is TRBJ2-3 and V is TRBV25-1; no definite D call. Trimming took off 1 base at V and 3 bases at J, with 5 bases between the two ends. The CDR3 has 13 amino acids. Germline V gene sequence: CDR1 MGHDK, CDR2 SYGVNS. CDR3 sequence: CASSEWGTDTQYF. CDR3 sequence (DNA): TGTGCCAGCAGTGAATGGGGAACAGATACGCAGTATTTT.

The rearrangement links TRBV7-3 to TRBJ2-1; no definite D call. The CDR3 is 15 residues long. Trimming pared 1 base from V and 4 bases from J, leaving 11 bases between. Per the germline V gene, CDR1 is SGHTA and CDR2 is FQGTGA. Written as DNA, the CDR3 is TGTGCCAGCAGCTTAAAGGTATCCGGATACAATGAGCAGTTCTTC. Translated, it gives CASSLKVSGYNEQFF.

The J gene is TRBJ1-2, the V gene TRBV7-9; D possibly corresponds to TRBD1 (5 bases). Trimming took off 3 bases at V and 4 bases at J, with 21 bases between the two ends. CDR3 length: 17 residues. The germline V gene encodes CDR1 SEHNR and CDR2 FQNEAQ (reference sequence). The CDR3, as DNA: TGTGCCAGCAGCTTTGTACAGGACAAACACCTAGGCTATGGCTACACCTTC. It encodes CASSFVQDKHLGYGYTF.

The chain is built from TRBV27 and TRBJ2-1; 10 positions agree with TRBD2. The CDR3 sequence is 17 residues long. V gave up 4 bases and J gave up 1 base; unmatched junction bases: 7. Germline loops: CDR1 MNHEY, CDR2 SMNVEV (reference sequence). For the CDR3, the DNA is TGTGCCAGCAGTTATCAAGCGGGGGGGCTTTCCTACAATGAGCAGTTCTTC. Encoded protein: CASSYQAGGLSYNEQFF.

The CDR3 protein is CASSLQGNQPQHF. The CDR3 DNA reads TGTGCCAGCAGCTTACAGGGGAATCAGCCCCAGCATTTT. The chain couples TRBV5-5 to TRBJ1-5, with 7 bases matching TRBD1. From germline, CDR1 is SGHKS and CDR2 YYEKEE (reference sequence). The CDR3 extends over 13 amino acids. The trim removed 2 bases at V and 4 bases at J, leaving 0 bases unmatched. The entire variable domain, with the rest obtained from reference TRBV5-5 and TRBJ1-5, is as follows: DAGVTQSPTHLIKTRGQQVTLRCSPISGHKSVSWYQQVLGQGPQFIFQYYEKEERGRGNFPDRFSARQFPNYSSELNVNALLLGDSALYLCASSLQGNQPQHFGDGTRLSIL.

The chain couples TRBV5-4 to TRBJ2-1; TRBD2 matches at 11 bases. V shed 4 bases, J shed 0 bases, and the junction held 9 bases outside the gene matches. The CDR3 spans 18 residues. Germline V gene data show CDR1 as SGHNT and CDR2 as YYREEE (reference sequence). CDR3 loop: CASSAGTSGLSSYNEQFF. The DNA for the CDR3 is TGTGCCAGCAGCGCCGGGACTAGCGGTCTCAGCTCCTACAATGAGCAGTTCTTC.

The rearrangement joins TRBV6-5 to TRBJ2-7; D is possibly TRBD1 (5 bases). CDR3 length: 13 amino acids. Germline V gene lookup returns CDR1 MNHEY and CDR2 SVGAGI. The V end lost 6 bases, the J end lost 6 bases, and 15 bases lay between the germline ends. Here the CDR3 DNA reads TGTGCCAGCAGCCCCACAGGAATGTCCGAGCAGTACTTC. Its translation is CASSPTGMSEQYF.

This sequence joins TRBV21-1 and TRBJ2-5. TRBV21-1 is listed as a pseudogene. The CDR3 contains 12 residues. The CDR3 region is CASSKYPETQYF. CDR3 sequence (DNA): TGTGCCAGCAGCAAGTACCCCGAGACCCAGTACTTC.

The V call is TRBV4-1, the J call TRBJ2-5, with unresolved D. The V gene lost 3 bases and the J gene lost 4 bases, with 18 bases spanning the gap. The CDR3 is 16 residues long. Germline lookup yields CDR1 MGHRA and CDR2 YSYEKL. CDR3 bases: TGCGCCAGCAGCCAGCCCTTCAAGAGTTCCGGAGAGACCCAGTACTTC. It is translated as CASSQPFKSSGETQYF.

The CDR3 coding sequence is TGTGCCAGCAGCTTAGCGCAGGGGGCGCTTACTGAAGCTTTCTTT. This gives the protein CASSLAQGALTEAFF. The chain links TRBV7-9 to TRBJ1-1; 8 nucleotides line up with TRBD1. Germline lookup yields CDR1 SEHNR and CDR2 FQNEAQ (reference sequence). This CDR3 has 15 amino acids. J lost 5 bases, V lost 0 bases, and 5 bases had no gene match.

The chain recombines TRBV5-5 with TRBJ2-7; possibly TRBD2 for D (6 bases). Germline CDR1 is SGHKS and CDR2 is YYEKEE (reference sequence). The CDR3 loop spans 14 amino acids. V was clipped by 4 bases and J by 2 bases, with 13 bases between them. The CDR3 region is CASSRGTQTYEQYF. The CDR3 nucleotides read TGTGCCAGCAGCAGAGGGACTCAAACCTACGAGCAGTACTTC.

The J gene is TRBJ2-5, the V gene TRBV7-2; TRBD2 aligns across 7 bases. Germline V gene lookup returns CDR1 SGHTA and CDR2 FQGNSA. The ends lost 0 bases at V and 0 bases at J; junction bases unmatched: 4. The CDR3 runs to 16 residues. This CDR3 reads CASSLALRGNQETQYF. CDR3 nucleotide sequence: TGTGCCAGCAGCTTAGCGTTGCGGGGGAACCAAGAGACCCAGTACTTC.

This chain uses TRBV5-1 with TRBJ2-1, with 9 bases aligning to TRBD1. Germline loops: CDR1 SGHRS, CDR2 YFSETQ. The V and J ends lost 0 bases and 1 base, in that order; junction bases with no gene match: 5. The CDR3 is 17 amino acids. The CDR3 nucleotides are TGCGCCAGCAGCTTGGCGGGACAGGGTCCGTCCTACAATGAGCAGTTCTTC. This translates into CASSLAGQGPSYNEQFF.

The chain combines TRBV9 with TRBJ2-1, with 9 bases that match TRBD2. The germline CDR1 and CDR2 sequences are SGDLS and YYNGEE. There are 15 residues in the CDR3. V trimming: 6 bases; J trimming: 2 bases; junction bases outside the gene matches: 6. The CDR3 nucleotides are TGTGCCAGCAACCCCTTAGCGGGGGCCTACAATGAGCAGTTCTTC. It specifies CASNPLAGAYNEQFF.

The rearrangement uses TRBV7-9 and TRBJ2-6; unclear D gene. This CDR3 is built from 16 residues. Germline lookup yields CDR1 SEHNR and CDR2 FQNEAQ (reference sequence). The ends were cut back, 5 bases at V and 0 bases at J, with 11 bases in the middle. As DNA, the CDR3 is TGTGCCAGCAGCCCAGGCCCAGGCTCTGGGGCCAACGTCCTGACTTTC. Its translation is CASSPGPGSGANVLTF.

The chain carries TRBV10-1 and TRBJ2-1, with D unresolved. The germline CDR1 and CDR2 sequences are WNHNN and SYGVQD (reference sequence). V was pared by 2 bases and J by 0 bases, with 11 bases between. The CDR3 runs to 16 residues. Here the CDR3 DNA reads TGCGCCAGCAGTGAGGACTTAATGAGCTCCTACAATGAGCAGTTCTTC. As protein: CASSEDLMSSYNEQFF.

The V call is TRBV7-3, the J call TRBJ2-3, with 11 bases fitting TRBD2. The junction had 6 bases not matched to a gene; V was cut back by 2 bases and J by 2 bases. Germline V CDR1 and CDR2: SGHTA, FQGTGA. The CDR3 extends over 17 amino acids. The chain's CDR3 is CASSLDGTSGDTDTQYF. CDR3 in DNA: TGTGCCAGCAGCTTAGACGGGACTAGCGGAGACACAGATACGCAGTATTTT.

The J gene is TRBJ2-7, the V gene TRBV25-1, with 9 nucleotides matching TRBD2. J was trimmed by 5 bases and V by 4 bases; bases with no gene match: 12. CDR1 and CDR2 from the germline V gene are MGHDK and SYGVNS. CDR3 length: 16 amino acids. The chain's CDR3 is CASSAEFGGRAHEQYF. In nucleotides, the CDR3 is TGTGCCAGCAGTGCGGAGTTCGGCGGGAGGGCCCACGAGCAGTACTTC.

The chain joins TRBV11-2 to TRBJ2-5; 10 nucleotides align to TRBD1. V lost 3 bases, J lost 5 bases, and 15 bases stayed unmatched. Germline CDR1 and CDR2: SGHAT and FQNNGV. This CDR3 spans 18 amino acids. The CDR3 bases are TGTGCCAGCAGCTTTTTAACCGGGACAGGGGTAGGTGCGGAGACCCAGTACTTC. Encoded protein: CASSFLTGTGVGAETQYF. Variable domain in full (rest from reference TRBV11-2 and TRBJ2-5): EAGVAQSPRYKIIEKRQSVAFWCNPISGHATLYWYQQILGQGPKLLIQFQNNGVVDDSQLPKDRFSAERLKGVDSTLKIQPAKLEDSAVYLCASSFLTGTGVGAETQYFGPGTRLLVL.

V is TRBV19 and J is TRBJ1-6; no reliable D call. The germline CDR1 and CDR2 sequences are LNHDA and SQIVND (reference sequence). This CDR3 contains 15 residues. V lost 1 base, J lost 7 bases, and 11 bases lay in between. The DNA for the CDR3 is TGTGCCAGTAGTATAGGTACATTGGGAAATTCACCCCTCCACTTT. This encodes CASSIGTLGNSPLHF.

The V call is TRBV7-9, the J call TRBJ2-6; D unresolved. CDR1 and CDR2 (germline): SEHNR, FQNEAQ (reference sequence). CDR3 length: 16 amino acids. V was clipped by 1 base and J by 0 bases, with 7 bases between them. The CDR3 DNA sequence: TGTGCCAGCAGCTTAGTCAGGTTCTCTGGGGCCAACGTCCTGACTTTC. Translating gives CASSLVRFSGANVLTF.